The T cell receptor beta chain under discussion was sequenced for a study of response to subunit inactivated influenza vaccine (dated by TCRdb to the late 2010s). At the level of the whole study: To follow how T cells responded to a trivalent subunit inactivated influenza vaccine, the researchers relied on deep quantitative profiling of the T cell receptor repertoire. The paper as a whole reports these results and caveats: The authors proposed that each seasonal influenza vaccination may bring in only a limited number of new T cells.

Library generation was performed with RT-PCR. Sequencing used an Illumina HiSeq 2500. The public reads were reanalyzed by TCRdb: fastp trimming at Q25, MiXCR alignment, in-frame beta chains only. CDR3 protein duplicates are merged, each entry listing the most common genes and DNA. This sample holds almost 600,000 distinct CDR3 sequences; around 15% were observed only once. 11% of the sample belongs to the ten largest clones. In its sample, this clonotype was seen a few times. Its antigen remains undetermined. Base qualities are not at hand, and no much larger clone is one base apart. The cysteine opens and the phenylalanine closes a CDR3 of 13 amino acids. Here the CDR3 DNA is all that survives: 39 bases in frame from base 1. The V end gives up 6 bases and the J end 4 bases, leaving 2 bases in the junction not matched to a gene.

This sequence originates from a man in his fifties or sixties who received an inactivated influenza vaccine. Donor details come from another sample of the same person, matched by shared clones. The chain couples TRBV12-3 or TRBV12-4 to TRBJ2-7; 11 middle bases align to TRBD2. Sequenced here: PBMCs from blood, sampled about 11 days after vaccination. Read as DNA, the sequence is TGTGCCAGCAGGACTAGCGGGACATACGAGCAGTACTTC. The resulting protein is CASRTSGTYEQYF.